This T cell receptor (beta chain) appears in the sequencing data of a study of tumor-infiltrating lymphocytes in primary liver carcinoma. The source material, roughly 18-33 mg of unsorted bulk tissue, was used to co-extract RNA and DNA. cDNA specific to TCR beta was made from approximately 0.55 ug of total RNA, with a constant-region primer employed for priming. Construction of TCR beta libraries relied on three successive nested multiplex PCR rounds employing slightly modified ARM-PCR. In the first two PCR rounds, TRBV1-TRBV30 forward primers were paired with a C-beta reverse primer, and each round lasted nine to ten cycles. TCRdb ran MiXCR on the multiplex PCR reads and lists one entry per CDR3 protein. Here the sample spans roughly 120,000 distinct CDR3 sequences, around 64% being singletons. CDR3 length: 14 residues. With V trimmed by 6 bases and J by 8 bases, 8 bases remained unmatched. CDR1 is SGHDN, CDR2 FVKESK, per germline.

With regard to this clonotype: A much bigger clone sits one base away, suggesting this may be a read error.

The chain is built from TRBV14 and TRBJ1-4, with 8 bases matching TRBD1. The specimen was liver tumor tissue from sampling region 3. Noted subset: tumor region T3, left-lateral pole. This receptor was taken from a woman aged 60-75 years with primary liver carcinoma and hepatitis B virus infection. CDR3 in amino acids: CASSRTGNWEKLFF. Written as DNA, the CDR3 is TGTGCCAGCAGTCGGACAGGGAATTGGGAAAAACTGTTTTTT. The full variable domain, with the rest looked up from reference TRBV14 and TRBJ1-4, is EAGVTQFPSHSVIEKGQTVTLRCDPISGHDNLYWYRRVMGKEIKFLLHFVKESKQDESGMPNNRFLAERTGGTYSTLKVQPAELEDSGVYFCASSRTGNWEKLFFGSGTQLSVL.